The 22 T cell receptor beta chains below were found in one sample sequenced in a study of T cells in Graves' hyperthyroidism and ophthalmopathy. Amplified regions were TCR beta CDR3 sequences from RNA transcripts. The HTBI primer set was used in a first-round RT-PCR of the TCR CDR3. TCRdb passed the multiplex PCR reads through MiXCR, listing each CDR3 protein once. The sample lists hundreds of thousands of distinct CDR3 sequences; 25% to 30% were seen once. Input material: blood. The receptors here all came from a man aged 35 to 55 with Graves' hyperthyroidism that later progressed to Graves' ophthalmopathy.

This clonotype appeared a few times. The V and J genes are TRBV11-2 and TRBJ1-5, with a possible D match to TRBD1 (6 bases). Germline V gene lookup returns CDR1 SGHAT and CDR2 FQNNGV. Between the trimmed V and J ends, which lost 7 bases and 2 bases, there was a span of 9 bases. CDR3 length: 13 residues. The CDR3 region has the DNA TGTGCCAGCAAAGGGGGAGGCAATCAGCCCCAGCATTTT. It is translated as CASKGGGNQPQHF.

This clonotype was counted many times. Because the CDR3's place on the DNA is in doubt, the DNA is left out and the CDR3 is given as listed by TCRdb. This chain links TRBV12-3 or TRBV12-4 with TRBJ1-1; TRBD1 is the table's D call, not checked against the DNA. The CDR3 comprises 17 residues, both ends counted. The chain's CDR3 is CASSRRTVLRANTEAFF.

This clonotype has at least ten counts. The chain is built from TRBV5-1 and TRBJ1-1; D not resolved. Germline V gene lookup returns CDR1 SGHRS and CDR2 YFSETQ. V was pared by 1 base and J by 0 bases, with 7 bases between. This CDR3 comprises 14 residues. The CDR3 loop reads CASSLLGLNTEAFF. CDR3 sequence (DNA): TGCGCCAGCAGCTTGCTGGGTCTGAACACTGAAGCTTTCTTT.

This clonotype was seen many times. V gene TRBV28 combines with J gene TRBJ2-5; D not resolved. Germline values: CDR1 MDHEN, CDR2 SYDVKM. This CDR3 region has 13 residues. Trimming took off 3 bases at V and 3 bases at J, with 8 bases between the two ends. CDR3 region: CASSFRTEETQYF. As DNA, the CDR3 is TGTGCCAGCAGTTTCCGGACGGAAGAGACCCAGTACTTC.

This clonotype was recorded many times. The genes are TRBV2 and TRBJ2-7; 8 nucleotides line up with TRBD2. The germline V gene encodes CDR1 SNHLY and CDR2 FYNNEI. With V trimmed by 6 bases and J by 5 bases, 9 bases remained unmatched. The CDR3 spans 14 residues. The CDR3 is CASRRWREENEQYF. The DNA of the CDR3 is TGTGCCAGCAGGAGGTGGCGGGAGGAGAACGAGCAGTACTTC.

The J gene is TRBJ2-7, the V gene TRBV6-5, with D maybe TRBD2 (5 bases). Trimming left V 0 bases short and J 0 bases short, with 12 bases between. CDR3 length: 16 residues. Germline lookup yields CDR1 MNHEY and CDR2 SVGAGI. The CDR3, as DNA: TGTGCCAGCAGTTACTCGATAGCGCCCAGCTCCTACGAGCAGTACTTC. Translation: CASSYSIAPSSYEQYF.

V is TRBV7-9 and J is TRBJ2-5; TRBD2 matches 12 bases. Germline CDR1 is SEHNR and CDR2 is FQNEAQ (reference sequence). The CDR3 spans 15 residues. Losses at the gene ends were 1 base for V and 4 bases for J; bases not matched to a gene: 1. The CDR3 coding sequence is TGTGCCAGCAGCTTAGTACTAGCGGGAGGAGAGACCCAGTACTTC. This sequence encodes CASSLVLAGGETQYF.

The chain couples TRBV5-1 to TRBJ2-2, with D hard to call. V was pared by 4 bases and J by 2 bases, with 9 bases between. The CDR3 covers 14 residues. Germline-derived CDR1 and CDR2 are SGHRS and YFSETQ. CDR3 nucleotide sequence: TGCGCCAGCAGCGGTGGCAGTAACACCGGGGAGCTGTTTTTT. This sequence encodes CASSGGSNTGELFF.

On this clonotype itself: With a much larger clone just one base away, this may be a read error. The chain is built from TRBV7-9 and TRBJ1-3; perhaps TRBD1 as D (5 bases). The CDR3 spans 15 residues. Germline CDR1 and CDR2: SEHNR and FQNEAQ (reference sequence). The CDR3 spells CAISTTDSSGNTIYF. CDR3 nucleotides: TGTGCCATCAGCACAACAGACAGCTCTGGAAACACCATATATTTT.

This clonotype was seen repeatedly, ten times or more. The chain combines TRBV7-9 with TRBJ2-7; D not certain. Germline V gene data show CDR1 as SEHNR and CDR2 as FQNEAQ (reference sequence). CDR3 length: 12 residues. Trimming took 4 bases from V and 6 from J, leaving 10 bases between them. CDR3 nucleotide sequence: TGTGCCAGCAGCTCCTCTTATGTCGAGCAGTACTTC. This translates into CASSSSYVEQYF.

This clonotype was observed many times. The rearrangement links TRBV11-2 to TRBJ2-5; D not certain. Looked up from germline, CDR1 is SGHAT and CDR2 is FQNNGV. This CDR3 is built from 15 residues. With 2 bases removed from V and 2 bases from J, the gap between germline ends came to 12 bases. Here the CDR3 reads CASSLPEPRQETQYF. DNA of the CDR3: TGTGCCAGCAGCTTACCGGAACCGCGACAAGAGACCCAGTACTTC.

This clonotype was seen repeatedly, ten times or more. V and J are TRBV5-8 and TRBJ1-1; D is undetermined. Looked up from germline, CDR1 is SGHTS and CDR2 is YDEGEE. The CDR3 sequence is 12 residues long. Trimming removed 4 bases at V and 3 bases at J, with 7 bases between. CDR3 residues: CASSPFDTEAFF. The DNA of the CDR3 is TGTGCCAGCAGCCCCTTCGACACTGAAGCTTTCTTT.

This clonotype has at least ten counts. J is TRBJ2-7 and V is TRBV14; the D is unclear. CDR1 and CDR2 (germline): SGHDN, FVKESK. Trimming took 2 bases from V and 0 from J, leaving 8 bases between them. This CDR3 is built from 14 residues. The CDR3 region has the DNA TGTGCCAGCAGCCAAAGTAGCCACTCCTACGAGCAGTACTTC. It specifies CASSQSSHSYEQYF.

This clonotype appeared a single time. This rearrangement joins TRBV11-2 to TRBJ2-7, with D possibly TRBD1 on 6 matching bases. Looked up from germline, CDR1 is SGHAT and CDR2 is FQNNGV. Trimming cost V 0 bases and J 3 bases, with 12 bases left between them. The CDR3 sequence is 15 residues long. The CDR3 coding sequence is TGTGCCAGCAGCTTAGAGGGGGCCGGAAACTACGAGCAGTACTTC. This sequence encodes CASSLEGAGNYEQYF.

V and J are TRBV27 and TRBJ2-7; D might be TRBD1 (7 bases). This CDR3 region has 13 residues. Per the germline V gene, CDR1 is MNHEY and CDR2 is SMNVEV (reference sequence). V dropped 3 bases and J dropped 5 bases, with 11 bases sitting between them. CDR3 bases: TGTGCCAGCAGTTTCGGAGGGGGCAACGAGCAGTACTTC. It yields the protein CASSFGGGNEQYF.

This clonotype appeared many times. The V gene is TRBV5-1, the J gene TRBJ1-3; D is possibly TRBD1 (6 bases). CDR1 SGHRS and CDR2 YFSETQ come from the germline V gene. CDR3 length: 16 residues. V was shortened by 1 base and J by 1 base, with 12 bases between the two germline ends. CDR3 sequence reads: CASSLSFGQSGNTIYF. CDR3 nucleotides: TGCGCCAGCAGCTTGTCGTTCGGACAGTCTGGAAACACCATATATTTT.

The CDR3 bases are TGTGCCAGCAGCTCGTTGGGTGGGGCTCAGATCACCGGGGAGCTGTTTTTT. Translation gives CASSSLGGAQITGELFF. The genes are TRBV11-1 and TRBJ2-2; the D gene is possibly TRBD1 (5 bases). The germline CDR1 and CDR2 sequences are SGHAT and FQDESV (reference sequence). Trimming pared 4 bases from V and 4 bases from J, leaving 19 bases between. The CDR3 runs to 17 residues. Full variable domain (rest looked up from reference TRBV11-1 and TRBJ2-2): EAEVAQSPRYKITEKSQAVAFWCDPISGHATLYWYRQILGQGPELLVQFQDESVVDDSQLPKDRFSAERLKGVDSTLKIQPAELGDSAMYLCASSSLGGAQITGELFFGEGSRLTVL.

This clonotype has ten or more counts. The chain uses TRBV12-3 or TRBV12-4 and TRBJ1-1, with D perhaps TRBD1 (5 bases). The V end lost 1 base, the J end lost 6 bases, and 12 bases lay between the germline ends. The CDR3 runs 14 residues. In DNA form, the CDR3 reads TGTGCCAGCAGTTTAGGAGTAACGGGGGCTGAAGCTTTCTTT. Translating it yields CASSLGVTGAEAFF.

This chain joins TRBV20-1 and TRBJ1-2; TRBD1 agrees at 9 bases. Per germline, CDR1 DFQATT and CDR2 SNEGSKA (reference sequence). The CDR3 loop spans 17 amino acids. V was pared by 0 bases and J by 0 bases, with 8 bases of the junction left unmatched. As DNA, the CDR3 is TGCAGTGCTAGAGATCAGGACAGGGGATCCCCTAACTATGGCTACACCTTC. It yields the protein CSARDQDRGSPNYGYTF.

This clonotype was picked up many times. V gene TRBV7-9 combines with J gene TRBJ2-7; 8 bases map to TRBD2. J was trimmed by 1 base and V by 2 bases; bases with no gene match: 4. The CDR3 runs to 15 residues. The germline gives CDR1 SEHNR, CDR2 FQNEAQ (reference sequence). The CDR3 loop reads CASSLYAGGSYEQYF. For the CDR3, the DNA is TGTGCCAGCAGCTTATATGCGGGAGGTTCCTACGAGCAGTACTTC.

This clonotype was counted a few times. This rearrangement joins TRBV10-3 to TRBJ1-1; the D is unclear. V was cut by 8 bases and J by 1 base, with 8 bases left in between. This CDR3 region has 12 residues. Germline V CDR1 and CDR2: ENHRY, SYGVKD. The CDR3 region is CAIQEGNTEAFF. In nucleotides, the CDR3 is TGTGCCATCCAGGAGGGGAACACTGAAGCTTTCTTT.

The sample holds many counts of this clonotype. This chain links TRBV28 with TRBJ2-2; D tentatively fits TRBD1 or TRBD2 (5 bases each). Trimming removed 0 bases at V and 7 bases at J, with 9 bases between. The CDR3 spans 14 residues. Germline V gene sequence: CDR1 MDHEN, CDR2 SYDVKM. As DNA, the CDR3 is TGTGCCAGCAGTTTATGGGGGGTTGGCGGGGAGCTGTTTTTT. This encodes CASSLWGVGGELFF.